The 21 T cell receptor beta chains in this list originate from one sample, sequenced in a study of read filtering for tumor transcriptome and immune sequencing (dated by TCRdb to about 2020). Instrument on record: Illumina HiSeq 4000. The Immunoverse kit was used to build TCR libraries from approximately 410 ng RNA, with molecular barcoded adaptors covering alpha/delta and beta/gamma chains. TCRdb reworked the public reads: Q25 trimming with fastp, MiXCR clone assembly, productive beta chains retained. Entries that share a CDR3 protein sequence are merged under the most common genes and DNA. The sample table lists about 63,000 distinct CDR3 sequences, 14% of them with a count of one. The top ten clones comprise over 40% of the sample. The specimen sequenced was a population of CD138-negative cells sorted from bone marrow. The cell subset or site label on this specimen signifies: bone marrow mononuclear cells depleted of CD138+ plasma/myeloma cells by negative magnetic selection. The receptors derive from a donor at least 40 years old with multiple myeloma.

Many counts were recorded for this clonotype. This chain connects TRBV24-1 to TRBJ2-1; 8 bases align to TRBD2. CDR3 size: 14 residues. Germline V gives CDR1 KGHDR, CDR2 SFDVKD. Trimming at V came to 9 bases and at J to 3 bases, leaving 6 bases not matched to a gene. CDR3 DNA: TGTGCCACCGGGATAGCGGGACTCTACAATGAGCAGTTCTTC. Translating gives CATGIAGLYNEQFF.

This clonotype has a handful of counts. This chain joins TRBV29-1 and TRBJ1-2; D uncertain. V lost 8 bases to trimming and J lost 7 bases, with 14 bases between them. Germline CDR1 is SQVTM and CDR2 is ANQGSEA. The CDR3 loop spans 11 amino acids. DNA for the CDR3: TGCAGCACCCTAGAGGGCACTGGCTACACCTTC. This sequence encodes CSTLEGTGYTF.

This clonotype occurred many times. This chain connects TRBV28 to TRBJ2-3; no definite D call. The CDR3 runs to 14 residues. Trimming left V 3 bases short and J 5 bases short, with 12 bases between. The germline V gene has CDR1 MDHEN and CDR2 SYDVKM. The CDR3 DNA reads as TGTGCCAGCAGTTTGTGGCAGGACGGAGATACGCAGTATTTT. Protein product: CASSLWQDGDTQYF.

This clonotype has a count of ten or more. The J gene is TRBJ1-1, the V gene TRBV29-1; 7 bases map to TRBD1. The CDR3 sequence is 13 residues long. Germline-derived CDR1 and CDR2 are SQVTM and ANQGSEA. J was trimmed by 0 bases and V by 7 bases; bases with no gene match: 5. The CDR3: CSANRGMNTEAFF. CDR3 DNA: TGCAGCGCCAACAGGGGAATGAACACTGAAGCTTTCTTT.

This clonotype was seen ten or more times. The V call is TRBV20-1, the J call TRBJ2-3, with a weak D call TRBD2 (5 bases). The germline V gene encodes CDR1 DFQATT and CDR2 SNEGSKA (reference sequence). V lost 7 bases, J lost 2 bases, and 16 bases lay in between. The CDR3 has 14 residues. The CDR3 loop is CSVMGSEPTDTQYF. As DNA, the CDR3 is TGCAGTGTAATGGGTAGCGAACCCACAGATACGCAGTATTTT.

This sequence joins TRBV11-3 and TRBJ2-5; 7 bases align to TRBD1. With V trimmed by 5 bases and J by 5 bases, 11 bases remained unmatched. The length of the CDR3 is 15 residues. The germline V gene has CDR1 SGHNT and CDR2 YENEEA. DNA for the CDR3: TGTGCCAGCAGCCTCAGCCCCGGGACAGTCGAGACCCAGTACTTC. It translates to CASSLSPGTVETQYF.

This clonotype was detected ten times or more. V and J are TRBV7-3 and TRBJ2-1; D may be TRBD1 (6 bases). Germline CDR1 and CDR2: SGHTA and FQGTGA. CDR3 length: 13 residues. Trimming pared 3 bases from V and 5 bases from J, leaving 8 bases between. CDR3 sequence reads: CASSFPGDNEQFF. The CDR3 nucleotides read TGTGCCAGCAGCTTCCCAGGGGACAATGAGCAGTTCTTC.

This clonotype was seen repeatedly, ten times or more. The rearrangement uses TRBV11-3 and TRBJ1-6, with unresolved D. V was cut by 4 bases and J by 3 bases, with 4 bases left in between. The CDR3 runs to 13 residues. Germline-derived CDR1 and CDR2 are SGHNT and YENEEA. The CDR3 sequence is CASSSNYNSPLHF. CDR3 nucleotides: TGTGCCAGCAGCTCAAACTATAATTCACCCCTCCACTTT.

In this sample, this clonotype turned up many times. The V call is TRBV7-3, the J call TRBJ2-3; perhaps TRBD2 as D (6 bases). The CDR3 contains 16 residues. The ends were cut back, 3 bases at V and 2 bases at J, with 15 bases in the middle. CDR1 is SGHTA and CDR2 is FQGTGA in the germline V gene. Here the CDR3 DNA reads TGTGCCAGCAGCTTGCAGGAAGGACTAAACACAGATACGCAGTATTTT. Protein sequence: CASSLQEGLNTDTQYF.

This clonotype was seen a few times. The chain recombines TRBV28 with TRBJ2-5; 7 nucleotides match TRBD1. This CDR3 contains 20 residues. Germline values: CDR1 MDHEN, CDR2 SYDVKM. The V gene end was trimmed by 2 bases and the J gene end by 1 base; junction bases not matched to a gene: 19. The chain's CDR3 is CASSLKYDKGDSYTQETQYF. The DNA of the CDR3 is TGTGCCAGCAGTTTAAAGTATGACAAGGGGGACAGCTACACCCAAGAGACCCAGTACTTC.

Ten or more counts support this clonotype. The chain links TRBV20-1 to TRBJ2-7; possible D gene TRBD1, 6 bases. The CDR3 is 12 amino acids. Germline V gene sequence: CDR1 DFQATT, CDR2 SNEGSKA (reference sequence). The CDR3 DNA sequence: TGCACCCCGGTCGAGGGGGACGACGAGCAGTACTTC. Its protein is CTPVEGDDEQYF.

This clonotype was seen more than once but under ten times. The CDR3 protein is CASSQGRRSSGNTIYF. CDR3 nucleotide sequence: TGTGCCAGCAGCCAAGGTCGCCGAAGCTCTGGAAACACCATATATTTT. The V and J genes are TRBV3-1 and TRBJ1-3; D gene unclear. V was cut by 1 base and J by 0 bases, with 10 bases left in between. There are 16 residues in the CDR3. CDR1 is LGHDT and CDR2 is YNNKEL in the germline V gene (reference sequence). The full variable domain, rest sourced from reference TRBV3-1 and TRBJ1-3, is DTAVSQTPKYLVTQMGNDKSIKCEQNLGHDTMYWYKQDSKKFLKIMFSYNNKELIINETVPNRFSPKSPDKAHLNLHINSLELGDSAVYFCASSQGRRSSGNTIYFGEGSWLTVV.

This clonotype was recorded many times. The chain's CDR3 is CSVEDPVRGTDTQYF. The CDR3 coding sequence is TGCAGCGTTGAAGATCCGGTCAGGGGCACAGATACGCAGTATTTT. The V gene is TRBV29-1, the J gene TRBJ2-3, with a possible D match to TRBD1 (5 bases). In germline, CDR1 is SQVTM, CDR2 ANQGSEA. This CDR3 comprises 15 residues. V was pared by 0 bases and J by 1 base, with 11 bases between.

The sample holds many counts of this clonotype. The chain combines TRBV6-2 or TRBV6-3 with TRBJ2-1; TRBD2 might be the D (6 bases). Between the trimmed V and J ends, which lost 5 bases and 5 bases, there was a span of 16 bases. Germline V gives CDR1 MNHEY, CDR2 SVGEGT. The CDR3 sequence is 15 residues long. This CDR3 is CASSNRDWTNNEQFF. DNA for the CDR3: TGTGCCAGCAGTAACCGGGACTGGACCAACAATGAGCAGTTCTTC.

This clonotype was picked up a small number of times. The V gene is TRBV20-1, the J gene TRBJ2-5; possibly TRBD1 for D (6 bases). Trimming removed 6 bases from V and 9 bases from J, with 23 bases in between. This CDR3 is 14 amino acids long. Germline-derived CDR1 and CDR2 are DFQATT and SNEGSKA (reference sequence). CDR3 loop: CSAMGRGSEVAQYF. CDR3 nucleotides: TGCAGTGCCATGGGCAGGGGTTCGGAGGTGGCCCAGTACTTC.

In its sample, this clonotype was seen many times. The V gene is TRBV11-2, the J gene TRBJ2-7; D assignment may be TRBD1 or TRBD2 (5 bases each). This CDR3 has 13 residues. With 1 base removed from V and 2 bases from J, the gap between germline ends came to 6 bases. Germline CDR1 and CDR2: SGHAT and FQNNGV. CDR3 sequence reads: CASSLGDAYEQYF. The CDR3 DNA follows: TGTGCCAGCAGCTTAGGGGACGCCTACGAGCAGTACTTC.

This clonotype was counted a few times. This chain joins TRBV6-6 and TRBJ2-1; 12 nucleotides match TRBD2. The CDR3 has 16 amino acids. Germline assignment: CDR1 MNHNY and CDR2 SVGAGI (reference sequence). Trimming at V came to 3 bases and at J to 8 bases, leaving 8 bases not matched to a gene. This CDR3 is CASSYRASGREDEQFF. For the CDR3, the DNA is TGTGCCAGCAGTTATAGGGCTAGCGGGAGGGAAGATGAGCAGTTCTTC.

Many counts were recorded for this clonotype. This chain's CDR3 is CASSVDGSWNNEQFF. The DNA for the CDR3 is TGTGCCAGCAGTGTGGACGGGTCGTGGAACAATGAGCAGTTCTTC. The chain recombines TRBV6-4 with TRBJ2-1; D remains ambiguous. The CDR3 spans 15 residues. CDR1 is MRHNA, CDR2 SNTAGT, per germline. The V end lost 4 bases, the J end lost 5 bases, and 15 bases lay between the germline ends.

This clonotype was seen a handful of times. A single base separates this from a much larger clone, so it may be a read error. The V gene is TRBV7-3, the J gene TRBJ2-1, with 14 bases aligning to TRBD2. This CDR3 spans 15 amino acids. V was clipped by 2 bases and J by 8 bases; unmatched bases: 2. The germline CDR1 and CDR2 sequences are SGHTA and FQGTGA. Written as DNA, the CDR3 is TGTGCCAGCAGCTTAGGGACTAGCGGGAGCCATGAGCAGTTCTTC. Translation: CASSLGTSGSHEQFF.

There are many counts of this clonotype. J is TRBJ2-2 and V is TRBV20-1; unclear D gene. The CDR3 is 13 amino acids. Germline V gives CDR1 DFQATT, CDR2 SNEGSKA (reference sequence). V dropped 3 bases and J dropped 6 bases, with 11 bases sitting between them. CDR3 sequence: CSASGSRSGELFF. The CDR3 DNA sequence: TGCAGTGCTAGCGGCAGTCGGTCCGGGGAGCTGTTTTTT.

This clonotype was detected many times. The rearrangement uses TRBV3-1 and TRBJ2-1; 11 bases line up with TRBD2. The CDR3 is made up of 16 amino acids. CDR1 is LGHDT and CDR2 is YNNKEL in the germline V gene (reference sequence). The trim removed 3 bases at V and 6 bases at J, leaving 7 bases unmatched. The CDR3 loop is CASSHLLAGVGNEQFF. The CDR3 bases are TGTGCCAGCAGCCACCTACTAGCGGGAGTCGGCAATGAGCAGTTCTTC.